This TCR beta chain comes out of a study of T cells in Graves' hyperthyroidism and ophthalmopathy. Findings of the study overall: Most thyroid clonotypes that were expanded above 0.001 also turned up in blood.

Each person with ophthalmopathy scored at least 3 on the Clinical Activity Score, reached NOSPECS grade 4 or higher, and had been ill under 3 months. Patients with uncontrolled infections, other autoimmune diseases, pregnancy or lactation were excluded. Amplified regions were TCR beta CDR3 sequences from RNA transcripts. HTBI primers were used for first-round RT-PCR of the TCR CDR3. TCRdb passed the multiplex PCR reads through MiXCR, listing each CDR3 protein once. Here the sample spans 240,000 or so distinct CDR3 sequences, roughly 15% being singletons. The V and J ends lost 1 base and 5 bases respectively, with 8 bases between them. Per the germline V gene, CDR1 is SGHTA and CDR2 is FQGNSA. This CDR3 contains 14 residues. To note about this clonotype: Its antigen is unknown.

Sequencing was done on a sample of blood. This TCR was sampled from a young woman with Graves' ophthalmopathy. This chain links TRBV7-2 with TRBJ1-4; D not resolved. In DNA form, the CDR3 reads TGTGCCAGCAGCTTAGATATAGTCAATGAAAAACTGTTTTTT. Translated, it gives CASSLDIVNEKLFF.